The source of this TCR beta chain is a study of shared clonotypes between healthy human individuals. Study-level information: With ages of 18 to 49, the donors were two women and a few men. Study findings and constraints: Shared clonotypes across all four donors exceeded non-shared ones in generation probability.

Method: immunoSEQ multiplex PCR; TCRdb's copy keeps in-frame clones and lacks some. The table has about 2.3 million clones, 92% seen once. Per germline, CDR1 SGHTA and CDR2 FQGNSA. This CDR3 contains 14 residues. With 1 base removed from V and 2 bases from J, the gap between germline ends came to 9 bases. A remark on this clone: Its antigen is still unknown.

All donors were healthy HIV-negative adults lacking recent acute infections or vaccinations. All donors were Caucasian adults living in Nashville, Tennessee. The sample was naive CD4+ T cells from PBMCs. Subset here: CD45RA+ positively selected. V usage is TRBV7-2 and J usage is TRBJ2-7, with D perhaps matching TRBD1 (5 bases). The receptor was derived from a man between 18 and 35 years old in good health. Some clones in this sample may be carry-over from other donors' samples. Here the CDR3 reads CASSLGQSTYEQYF. Here the CDR3 DNA reads TGTGCCAGCAGCTTAGGACAGTCCACCTACGAGCAGTACTTC.